The clone carrying this T cell receptor (beta chain) has ten or more counts. The antigen remains unidentified. This entry belongs to a study of T cell repertoires in cytomegalovirus infection. About the study: Recently identified HLA-C-restricted and well-studied HLA-B-restricted CMV epitopes were used. CMV infection together with matching HLA type was indicated by public TCR beta signatures.

The V gene lost 2 bases and the J gene lost 9 bases, with 10 bases spanning the gap. This CDR3 spans 12 amino acids. CDR1 is MNHEY and CDR2 is SVGEGT in the germline V gene. Using its own MiXCR run on the reads, TCRdb lists one record per CDR3 protein. The sample records roughly 990,000 distinct CDR3 sequences, 31% being singletons. General study results and limits: In two of eight donors, the top clonotype was HLA-C-restricted CMV-specific. The study identified carriers of CMV plus the relevant HLA from cumulative public TCR beta family frequency.

The sequence was obtained from a human donor in good health (CMV status not recorded). Some clones in this sample may be carry-over from other donors' samples. Here the sequenced sample was cultured CD8+ T cells from PBMCs, taken from culture after CMV antigen stimulation. The genes are TRBV6-2 or TRBV6-3 and TRBJ1-1; no definite D call. The CDR3 bases are TGTGCCAGCAGTTACGGCGAAACCCAAGCTTTCTTT. This encodes CASSYGETQAFF.